The 16 T cell receptor beta chains given below trace back to one sample, sequenced in a study of T cell responses to AZD1222 COVID-19 vaccine listed by TCRdb under 2021. The library was prepared using the immunoSEQ multiplex PCR assay. TCRdb re-hosts the immuneACCESS table, in-frame sequences only. Its copies lack some clones; in the studies checked, an unresolved V gene accounts for under half of them, and the cause for the rest is not known. This sample holds fewer than 110,000 clones; roughly 88% were observed only once. The top ten hold around 4.8% of the sample. The label giving this sample's time point can be read as: baseline before first vaccination. This material consisted of peripheral blood, taken on day 0 of AZD1222 vaccination. These receptor sequences come from an adult in good health.

V usage is TRBV28 and J usage is TRBJ2-7; no clear D gene. The CDR3 has 14 residues. Trimming pared 3 bases from V and 3 bases from J, leaving 12 bases between. Germline-derived CDR1 and CDR2 are MDHEN and SYDVKM. The CDR3 bases are TGTGCCAGCAGTTTTCCCAAATCGTACTACGAGCAGTACTTC. The encoded protein is CASSFPKSYYEQYF.

This sequence joins TRBV18 and TRBJ1-1, with TRBD1 matching over 12 bases. The trim removed 6 bases at V and 4 bases at J, leaving 3 bases unmatched. Per the germline V gene, CDR1 is KGHSH and CDR2 is LQKENI. The CDR3 loop spans 14 amino acids. CDR3 in DNA: TGTGCCAGCTCCCGGGACAGGGGGCCCACTGAAGCTTTCTTT. It codes for CASSRDRGPTEAFF.

The chain has TRBV11-2 and TRBJ1-6; possible D gene TRBD1, 5 bases. CDR1 and CDR2 from the germline V gene are SGHAT and FQNNGV. The V end lost 5 bases, the J end lost 7 bases, and 15 bases lay between the germline ends. The CDR3 sequence is 15 residues long. CDR3 region: CASSHFRGMNSPLHF. CDR3 in DNA: TGTGCCAGCAGCCATTTTCGGGGCATGAATTCACCCCTCCACTTT.

The genes are TRBV5-1 and TRBJ1-4; unclear D gene. Germline V gene sequence: CDR1 SGHRS, CDR2 YFSETQ. V was pared by 1 base and J by 0 bases, with 7 bases between. The CDR3 contains 15 residues. The CDR3: CASSLIGATNEKLFF. The CDR3 DNA sequence: TGCGCCAGCAGCTTGATCGGTGCAACTAATGAAAAACTGTTTTTT. The whole variable domain, remainder taken from reference TRBV5-1 and TRBJ1-4, is KAGVTQTPRYLIKTRGQQVTLSCSPISGHRSVSWYQQTPGQGLQFLFEYFSETQRNKGNFPGRFSGRQFSNSRSEMNVSTLELGDSALYLCASSLIGATNEKLFFGSGTQLSVL.

V gene TRBV11-2 combines with J gene TRBJ2-1; 10 bases are shared with TRBD2. Germline V gene sequence: CDR1 SGHAT, CDR2 FQNNGV. J lost 3 bases, V lost 5 bases, and 4 bases had no gene match. CDR3 size: 15 residues. The CDR3 DNA reads as TGTGCCAGCAGCGTGGGACTAGCGTTCTACAATGAGCAGTTCTTC. Amino acid sequence: CASSVGLAFYNEQFF.

This clone has just one count. J is TRBJ2-2 and V is TRBV5-1; D possibly matches TRBD1 or TRBD2 (5 bases each). The CDR3 runs to 15 residues. Trimming removed 0 bases from V and 5 bases from J, with 11 bases in between. CDR1 SGHRS and CDR2 YFSETQ come from the germline V gene. CDR3 sequence reads: CASSLVWGGTGELFF. CDR3 nucleotides: TGCGCCAGCAGCTTGGTCTGGGGCGGGACCGGGGAGCTGTTTTTT.

A note on this clone: Other DNA sequences from this sample encode an identical CDR3 as well. This chain connects TRBV5-4 to TRBJ2-3; D perhaps matches TRBD2 (5 bases). Germline V lookup: CDR1 SGHNT, CDR2 YYREEE (reference sequence). Trimming removed 1 base from V and 4 bases from J, with 10 bases in between. The CDR3 sequence is 14 residues long. CDR3 protein: CASSLWGVPDTQYF. For the CDR3, the DNA is TGTGCCAGCAGCTTGTGGGGAGTCCCAGATACGCAGTATTTT.

This clone was counted once. The chain uses TRBV3-1 (or the pseudogene TRBV3-2) and TRBJ1-6; 9 bases are a match to TRBD1. The ends lost 3 bases at V and 7 bases at J; junction bases unmatched: 1. CDR3 length equals 14 residues. CDR1 is LGHDT, CDR2 YNNKEL, per germline (reference sequence). Here the CDR3 DNA reads TGTGCCAGCAGCCACGGACAGGGGAATTCACCCCTCCACTTT. This gives the protein CASSHGQGNSPLHF.

The rearrangement joins TRBV3-1 (or the pseudogene TRBV3-2) to TRBJ1-5; 11 bases fit TRBD1. V was clipped by 3 bases and J by 1 base; unmatched bases: 2. CDR3 length: 16 amino acids. Germline CDR1 reads LGHDT; CDR2 reads YNNKEL (reference sequence). The CDR3 here is CASSHGQGASNQPQHF. The CDR3 DNA sequence: TGTGCCAGCAGCCACGGACAGGGGGCGAGCAATCAGCCCCAGCATTTT.

The chain joins TRBV28 to TRBJ1-5; maybe TRBD1 (5 bases). Germline V lookup: CDR1 MDHEN, CDR2 SYDVKM. V shed 8 bases and J shed 6 bases, with 14 bases lying between them. The CDR3 is 13 amino acids. The CDR3 sequence is CASYRGAGQPQHF. The CDR3 bases are TGTGCCAGCTACCGAGGGGCGGGTCAGCCCCAGCATTTT.

The chain carries TRBV4-1 and TRBJ2-1; D gene uncertain. V dropped 2 bases and J dropped 10 bases, with 12 bases sitting between them. CDR1 is MGHRA and CDR2 is YSYEKL in the germline V gene. CDR3 length: 13 residues. CDR3 coding DNA: TGCGCCAGCAGCCAACCTTTTTTCGAAGAGCAGTTCTTC. Translated: CASSQPFFEEQFF.

The rearrangement uses TRBV27 and TRBJ1-5; possibly TRBD1 for D (5 bases). This CDR3 has 14 residues. The V end was cut by 5 bases, the J end by 3 bases, with 11 bases between. CDR1 and CDR2 from the germline V gene are MNHEY and SMNVEV (reference sequence). The CDR3 spells CASSPRGVNQPQHF. The CDR3 coding sequence is TGTGCCAGCAGTCCGCGGGGGGTCAATCAGCCCCAGCATTTT.

This chain joins TRBV4-2 and TRBJ2-5; TRBD2 matches 7 bases. The CDR3 has 16 residues. Germline values: CDR1 LGHNA, CDR2 YNFKEQ. With V trimmed by 1 base and J by 2 bases, 7 bases remained unmatched. CDR3 in DNA: TGTGCCAGCAGCCAAGGAAATACGGGGGGACAAGAGACCCAGTACTTC. Amino acids: CASSQGNTGGQETQYF.

This clone appeared a few times. This chain connects TRBV6-5 to TRBJ2-4, with a tentative D call TRBD1 (5 bases). The V end was cut by 7 bases, the J end by 5 bases, with 18 bases between. This CDR3 has 15 residues. Germline CDR1 MNHEY, CDR2 SVGAGI. CDR3 region: CASNSLGAGQNIQYF. The CDR3, as DNA: TGTGCCAGCAATTCCCTAGGGGCTGGCCAAAACATTCAGTACTTC.

The chain's CDR3 is CASADGYGYTF. CDR3 coding DNA: TGTGCCAGCGCCGACGGGTATGGCTACACCTTC. This sequence joins TRBV27 and TRBJ1-2; D ambiguous. Germline CDR1 and CDR2: MNHEY and SMNVEV (reference sequence). This CDR3 comprises 11 residues. Trimming removed 8 bases from V and 5 bases from J, with 9 bases in between.

The chain has TRBV19 and TRBJ1-5, with 9 bases that match TRBD1. The CDR3 is 14 residues long. V lost 5 bases, J lost 7 bases, and 6 bases stayed unmatched. Germline CDR1 and CDR2: LNHDA and SQIVND (reference sequence). CDR3: CASSPQGARQPQHF. The CDR3 nucleotides read TGTGCCAGTAGTCCACAGGGGGCGAGGCAGCCCCAGCATTTT.